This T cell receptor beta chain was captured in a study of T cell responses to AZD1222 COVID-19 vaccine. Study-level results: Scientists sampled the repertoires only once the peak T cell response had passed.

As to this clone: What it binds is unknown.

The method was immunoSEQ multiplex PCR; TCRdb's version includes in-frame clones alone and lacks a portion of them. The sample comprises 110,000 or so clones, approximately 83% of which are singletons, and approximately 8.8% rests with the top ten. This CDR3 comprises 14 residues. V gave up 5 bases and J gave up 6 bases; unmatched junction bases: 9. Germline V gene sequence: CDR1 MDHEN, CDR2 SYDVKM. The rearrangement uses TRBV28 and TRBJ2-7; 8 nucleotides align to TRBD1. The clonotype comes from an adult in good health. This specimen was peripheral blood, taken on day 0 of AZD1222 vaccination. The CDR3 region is CASSIRTGRSEQYF. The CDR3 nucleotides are TGTGCCAGCAGTATCCGGACAGGGCGTAGCGAGCAGTACTTC. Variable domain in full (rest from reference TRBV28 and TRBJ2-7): DVKVTQSSRYLVKRTGEKVFLECVQDMDHENMFWYRQDPGLGLRLIYFSYDVKMKEKGDIPEGYSVSREKKERFSLILESASTNQTSMYLCASSIRTGRSEQYFGPGTRLTVT.